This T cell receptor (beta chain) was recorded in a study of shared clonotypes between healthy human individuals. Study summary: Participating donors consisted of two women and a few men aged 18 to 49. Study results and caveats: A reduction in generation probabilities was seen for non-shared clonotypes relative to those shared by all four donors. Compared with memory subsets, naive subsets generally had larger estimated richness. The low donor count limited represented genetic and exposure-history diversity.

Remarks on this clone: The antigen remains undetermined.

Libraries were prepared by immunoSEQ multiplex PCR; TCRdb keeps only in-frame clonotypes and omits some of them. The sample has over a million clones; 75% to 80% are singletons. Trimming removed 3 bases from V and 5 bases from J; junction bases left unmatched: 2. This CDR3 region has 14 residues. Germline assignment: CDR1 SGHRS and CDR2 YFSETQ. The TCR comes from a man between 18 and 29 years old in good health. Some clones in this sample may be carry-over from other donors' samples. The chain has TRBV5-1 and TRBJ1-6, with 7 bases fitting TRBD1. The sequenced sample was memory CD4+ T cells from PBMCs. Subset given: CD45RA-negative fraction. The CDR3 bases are TGCGCCAGCAGCTGGGGGACAGATAATTCACCCCTCCACTTT. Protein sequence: CASSWGTDNSPLHF.